Below, 12 T cell receptor beta chains from the same sample are listed, as sequenced in a study of PD-1 blockade in classical Hodgkin lymphoma. Produced via immunoSEQ multiplex PCR; TCRdb's table is partial and in-frame only. The sample holds under 80,000 clones, around 90% seen once. Time point in this sample: cycle 4 day 1 (C4D1), after five to seven weeks of nivolumab. All the patients suffered relapse after autologous stem cell transplantation, and brentuximab vedotin exposure differed. The sample here was peripheral blood mononuclear cells (PBMCs), taken before the fourth cycle of nivolumab. Receptor source: a human donor with classical Hodgkin lymphoma.

This clone was picked up one time. The chain links TRBV7-9 to TRBJ2-2; D is possibly TRBD2 (6 bases). CDR3 size: 18 residues. Germline V lookup: CDR1 SEHNR, CDR2 FQNEAQ (reference sequence). V was trimmed by 4 bases and J by 6 bases, leaving 24 bases between them. The chain's CDR3 is CASSSPNAIGAGSGELFF. CDR3 nucleotide sequence: TGTGCCAGCAGCTCGCCGAATGCTATCGGGGCGGGGTCCGGGGAGCTGTTTTTT.

The chain recombines TRBV5-1 with TRBJ1-6; a weak D match, TRBD1 (5 bases). This CDR3 is built from 13 residues. Trimming removed 4 bases at V and 6 bases at J, with 8 bases between. CDR1 is SGHRS and CDR2 is YFSETQ in the germline V gene. CDR3 residues: CASSIDSNSPLHF. As DNA, the CDR3 is TGCGCCAGCAGCATCGACAGTAATTCACCCCTCCACTTT. The full variable domain, its missing parts supplied by reference TRBV5-1 and TRBJ1-6, is KAGVTQTPRYLIKTRGQQVTLSCSPISGHRSVSWYQQTPGQGLQFLFEYFSETQRNKGNFPGRFSGRQFSNSRSEMNVSTLELGDSALYLCASSIDSNSPLHFGNGTRLTVT.

This sequence joins TRBV2 and TRBJ2-4, with 11 bases identical to TRBD1. After removal of 7 bases from V and 5 bases from J, the junction contained 7 bases not matched to a gene. Germline CDR1 and CDR2: SNHLY and FYNNEI. This CDR3 has 15 residues. CDR3 protein: CASKGDRGFQNIQYF. In DNA form, the CDR3 reads TGTGCCAGCAAGGGGGACAGGGGGTTCCAAAACATTCAGTACTTC.

The chain recombines TRBV27 with TRBJ1-1; D is unclear. The V and J ends lost 7 bases and 3 bases respectively, with 9 bases between them. The CDR3 has 12 residues. CDR1 is MNHEY and CDR2 is SMNVEV in the germline V gene (reference sequence). CDR3 sequence: CASKRPDTEAFF. In DNA, the CDR3 is TGTGCCAGCAAGAGACCGGACACTGAAGCTTTCTTT.

The chain employs TRBV27 and TRBJ2-7, with TRBD1 matching 8 bases. This CDR3 is built from 15 residues. The V gene end was trimmed by 1 base and the J gene end by 0 bases; junction bases not matched to a gene: 2. From germline, CDR1 is MNHEY and CDR2 SMNVEV (reference sequence). The CDR3 bases are TGTGCCAGCAGTTTATGGCAGGGGGCCTCCTACGAGCAGTACTTC. Its translation: CASSLWQGASYEQYF.

This chain links TRBV19 with TRBJ1-2; a possible D gene is TRBD1 (5 bases). The CDR3 totals 15 residues. Deletions cut 5 bases from V and 3 bases from J, with 16 bases between. From germline, CDR1 is LNHDA and CDR2 SQIVND (reference sequence). Written as DNA, the CDR3 is TGTGCCAGTAGTCCGCGGGGCGCCTACGACTATGGCTACACCTTC. This translates into CASSPRGAYDYGYTF.

V and J are TRBV5-1 and TRBJ1-4; 9 positions agree with TRBD1. Germline loops: CDR1 SGHRS, CDR2 YFSETQ. The J segment lost 1 base and the V segment lost 4 bases, leaving 2 bases of the junction unmatched. The CDR3 consists of 15 residues. The CDR3 nucleotides are TGCGCCAGCAGCCCGGGACAGGGAACTAATGAAAAACTGTTTTTT. Translating it yields CASSPGQGTNEKLFF.

The chain uses TRBV5-5 and TRBJ1-2; D remains ambiguous. In germline, CDR1 is SGHKS, CDR2 YYEKEE (reference sequence). The CDR3 sequence is 12 residues long. Trimming cost V 2 bases and J 5 bases, with 7 bases left between them. The CDR3 sequence: CASSFSSYGYTF. Written as DNA, the CDR3 is TGTGCCAGCAGCTTCTCGTCTTATGGCTACACCTTC. Based on the CDR3 plus reference TRBV5-5 and TRBJ1-2, the full variable domain is DAGVTQSPTHLIKTRGQQVTLRCSPISGHKSVSWYQQVLGQGPQFIFQYYEKEERGRGNFPDRFSARQFPNYSSELNVNALLLGDSALYLCASSFSSYGYTFGSGTRLTVV.

The rearrangement links TRBV28 to TRBJ2-7; the match to TRBD2 covers 8 bases. Trimming at V came to 5 bases and at J to 2 bases, leaving 14 bases not matched to a gene. This CDR3 spans 17 amino acids. Germline V gives CDR1 MDHEN, CDR2 SYDVKM. The CDR3 nucleotides are TGTGCCAGCAGTCCTCCCCGCAGGATAGCGGGGCCCTACGAGCAGTACTTC. Its translation: CASSPPRRIAGPYEQYF.

CDR3 residues: CASSLGGVGYTF. CDR3 coding DNA: TGTGCCAGCAGTTTAGGGGGTGTCGGCTACACCTTC. The rearrangement joins TRBV6-5 to TRBJ1-2; the D gene is possibly TRBD1 (6 bases). Germline-derived CDR1 and CDR2 are MNHEY and SVGAGI. V was pared by 4 bases and J by 8 bases, with 11 bases between. The CDR3 has 12 amino acids.

CDR3 in amino acids: CASSPLQGGNQPQHF. In nucleotides, the CDR3 is TGTGCCAGCTCACCATTACAGGGGGGCAATCAGCCCCAGCATTTT. This chain links TRBV18 with TRBJ1-5; 8 positions match TRBD1. The CDR3 runs to 15 residues. The V segment lost 2 bases and the J segment 2 bases; nucleotides outside the gene matches: 2. Germline CDR1 is KGHSH and CDR2 is LQKENI.

The chain carries TRBV6-5 and TRBJ2-3; tentative D call: TRBD2 (7 bases). Germline CDR1 reads MNHEY; CDR2 reads SVGAGI. The V end was cut by 7 bases, the J end by 1 base, with 15 bases between. The CDR3 extends over 15 amino acids. The CDR3 nucleotides are TGTGCCAGCACCCCCCGCGGGGGCGGCACAGATACGCAGTATTTT. Amino acid sequence: CASTPRGGGTDTQYF.